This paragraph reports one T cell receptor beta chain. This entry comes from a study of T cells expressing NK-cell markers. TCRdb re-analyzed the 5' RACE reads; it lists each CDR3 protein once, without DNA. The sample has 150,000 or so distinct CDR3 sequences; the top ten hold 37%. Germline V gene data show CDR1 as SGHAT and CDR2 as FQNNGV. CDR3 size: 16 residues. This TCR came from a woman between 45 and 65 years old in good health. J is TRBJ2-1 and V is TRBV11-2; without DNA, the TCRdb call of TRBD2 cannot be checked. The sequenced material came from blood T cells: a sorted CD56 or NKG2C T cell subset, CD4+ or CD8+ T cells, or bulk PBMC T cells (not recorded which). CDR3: CASSLTGAGAYNEQFF.